These T cell receptor beta chains were read from a single sample in a study of blood T cells in healthy people across ages. TCRdb analysed the 5' RACE reads with MiXCR anew, one entry per CDR3 protein. The sample has roughly 700,000 distinct CDR3 sequences; 20% to 30% are singletons. The data were also submitted as part of a second study, on T cells of mothers and their children.

Specimen: blood. The receptors stem from a boy between 5 and 17 years old in good health. CDR3s include the opening cysteine and the closing phenylalanine or tryptophan. D genes are given only for firm matches. The size of a clone is reported for some rows only, either as once, few or many, or as a class for expanded clones.

abundance,len,d_gene,v_gene,j_gene,CDR3aa,CDR3nt
-,14,-,TRBV28,TRBJ2-7,CASSLGGTPSEQYF,TGTGCCAGCAGTTTGGGGGGCACCCCTAGCGAGCAGTACTTC
-,14,-,TRBV6-5,TRBJ2-7,CASGGLPGSYEQYF,TGTGCCAGCGGGGGACTCCCTGGCTCCTACGAGCAGTACTTC
-,15,-,TRBV4-3,TRBJ2-7,CPSSQEDDSRYEQYF,TGCCCCAGCAGCCAAGAGGACGACAGTCGCTACGAGCAGTACTTC
few,14,TRBD2,TRBV28,TRBJ2-1,CASSLAGIVYEQFF,TGTGCCAGCTCCTTAGCGGGAATTGTATATGAGCAGTTCTTC
few,13,-,TRBV28,TRBJ2-1,CASNPPSPNEQFF,TGTGCCAGCAACCCTCCCTCCCCGAATGAGCAGTTCTTC
-,15,-,TRBV28,TRBJ2-3,CASSLGSYYTDTQYF,TGTGCCAGCAGTTTAGGTAGCTACTACACAGATACGCAGTATTTT
few,12,-,TRBV19,TRBJ1-2,CATRQTIYGYTF,TGTGCCACAAGACAGACAATCTATGGCTACACCTTC
few,13,-,TRBV7-2,TRBJ1-1,CASSSLSGAEAFF,TGTGCCAGCAGCTCCCTCTCGGGCGCTGAAGCTTTCTTT
few,16,TRBD1,TRBV27,TRBJ1-2,CASRRRGPQGAKGYTF,TGTGCCAGCAGACGTAGGGGGCCCCAGGGGGCAAAGGGCTACACCTTC
few,15,-,TRBV5-8,TRBJ2-2,CASSLNRANTGELFF,TGTGCCAGCAGCTTGAACAGGGCGAACACCGGGGAGCTGTTTTTT
-,15,TRBD2,TRBV6-6,TRBJ2-3,CASRGTSGSTDTQYF,TGTGCCAGCAGAGGGACTAGCGGGAGTACAGATACGCAGTATTTT
few,15,-,TRBV6-5,TRBJ2-5,CASRPTYISRETQYF,TGTGCCAGCAGGCCAACCTATATTTCGAGGGAGACCCAGTACTTC
-,15,-,TRBV7-2,TRBJ2-1,CASSFRRDVGNEQSF,TGTGCCAGCAGCTTTCGGAGGGATGTTGGCAATGAGCAGTCCTTC
few,18,-,TRBV9,TRBJ1-2,CASSSRDGADVGRYGYTF,TGTGCCAGCAGCTCCCGAGATGGAGCGGACGTGGGGCGGTATGGCTACACCTTC
-,16,TRBD1,TRBV7-2,TRBJ2-1,CASSRQGPSSYNEQFF,TGTGCCAGCAGCCGACAGGGACCGAGCTCCTACAATGAGCAGTTCTTC
-,12,-,TRBV29-1,TRBJ2-7,CSVSGQRYEQYF,TGCAGCGTTTCCGGACAGCGCTACGAGCAGTACTTC
few,14,-,TRBV3-1,TRBJ2-5,CASSQGSAYGDQYF,TGTGCCAGCAGCCAAGGGTCGGCCTACGGGGACCAGTACTTC
-,15,-,TRBV29-1,TRBJ2-2,CSAKGGGTNTGELFF,TGCAGCGCCAAAGGAGGGGGAACGAACACCGGGGAGCTGTTTTTT
few,16,TRBD1,TRBV3-1,TRBJ1-2,CASSQDLGTGIYGYTF,TGTGCCAGCAGCCAAGATTTGGGGACAGGGATCTATGGCTACACCTTC
-,16,-,TRBV20-1,TRBJ1-1,CSARARGESRLTEAFF,TGCAGTGCTAGAGCCCGGGGGGAGTCGAGGTTGACTGAAGCTTTCTTT